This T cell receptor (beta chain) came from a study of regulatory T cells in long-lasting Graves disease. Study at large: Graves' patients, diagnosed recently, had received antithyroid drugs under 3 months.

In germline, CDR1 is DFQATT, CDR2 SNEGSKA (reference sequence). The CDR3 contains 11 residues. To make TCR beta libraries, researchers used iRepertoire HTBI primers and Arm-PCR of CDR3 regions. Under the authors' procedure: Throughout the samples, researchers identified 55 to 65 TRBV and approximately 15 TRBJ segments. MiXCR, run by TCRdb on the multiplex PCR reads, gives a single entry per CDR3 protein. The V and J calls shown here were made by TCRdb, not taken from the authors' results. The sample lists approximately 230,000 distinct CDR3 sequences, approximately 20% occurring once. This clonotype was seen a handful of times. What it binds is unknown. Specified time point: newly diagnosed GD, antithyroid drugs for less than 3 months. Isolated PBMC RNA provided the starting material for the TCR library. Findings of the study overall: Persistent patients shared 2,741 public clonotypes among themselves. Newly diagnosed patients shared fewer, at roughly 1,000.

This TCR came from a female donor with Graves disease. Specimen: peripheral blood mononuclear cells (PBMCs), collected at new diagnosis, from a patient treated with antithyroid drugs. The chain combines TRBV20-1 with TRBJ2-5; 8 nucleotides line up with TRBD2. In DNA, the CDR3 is TGCAGCGGGACTAGTAAAGAGACCCAGTACTTC. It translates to CSGTSKETQYF.